These 7 T cell receptor beta chains were all obtained from the same sample, sequenced in a study of shared clonotypes between healthy human individuals. The assay was immunoSEQ multiplex PCR, and TCRdb's table has in-frame clones only and misses some. The data show over a million clones, around 98% seen once. What was sequenced was naive CD4+ T cells sorted from blood. Subset noted: CD45RA+ positively selected. The origin of the receptors is a man aged 25-45 years in good health.

The chain links TRBV11-2 to TRBJ1-2; the match to TRBD1 covers 7 bases. CDR3 length equals 15 residues. Germline-derived CDR1 and CDR2 are SGHAT and FQNNGV. J gave up 5 bases and V 6 bases, and 12 bases lay outside the gene matches. This chain's CDR3 is CASRMTGRGYYGYTF. CDR3 bases: TGTGCCAGCAGGATGACAGGGCGAGGTTATTATGGCTACACCTTC.

The chain links TRBV7-8 to TRBJ1-5; weak D call: TRBD1 (5 bases). Between the trimmed V and J ends, which lost 1 base and 6 bases, there was a span of 10 bases. This CDR3 spans 14 amino acids. Germline V CDR1 and CDR2: SGHVS, FQNEAQ. CDR3 region: CASSLGAGFQPQHF. The CDR3, as DNA: TGTGCCAGCAGCTTAGGGGCAGGGTTTCAGCCCCAGCATTTT.

The chain combines TRBV30 with TRBJ2-7; 8 bases align to TRBD2. CDR1 GTSNPN and CDR2 SVGIG come from the germline V gene (reference sequence). Trimming took 3 bases from V and 2 from J; bases not matched to a gene: 3. The CDR3 is 13 amino acids. The CDR3 loop reads CAWSPAGAYEQYF. The CDR3, as DNA: TGTGCCTGGAGCCCAGCGGGGGCCTACGAGCAGTACTTC.

This rearrangement joins TRBV4-3 to TRBJ2-4, with D perhaps TRBD1 or TRBD2 (6 bases each). CDR3 length equals 14 residues. Germline V lookup: CDR1 LGHNA, CDR2 YSLEER. The germline V and J ends were trimmed by 1 base and 11 bases, with 15 bases remaining between them. CDR3 DNA sequence: TGCGCCAGCAGCCAAGGGAGGGCAGGGGCGCTTCAGTACTTC. This translates into CASSQGRAGALQYF.

The chain is built from TRBV28 and TRBJ1-1; TRBD1 aligns across 7 bases. J was trimmed by 5 bases and V by 2 bases; bases with no gene match: 8. The germline V gene has CDR1 MDHEN and CDR2 SYDVKM. The CDR3 has 15 amino acids. The CDR3 loop reads CASSLPPQGITEAFF. As DNA, the CDR3 is TGTGCCAGCAGTTTACCGCCACAGGGGATTACTGAAGCTTTCTTT. The full variable domain, in which reference TRBV28 and TRBJ1-1 provide the parts outside the CDR3, is DVKVTQSSRYLVKRTGEKVFLECVQDMDHENMFWYRQDPGLGLRLIYFSYDVKMKEKGDIPEGYSVSREKKERFSLILESASTNQTSMYLCASSLPPQGITEAFFGQGTRLTVV.

In this sample, this clone turned up once. The V gene is TRBV10-2, the J gene TRBJ1-1; D unresolved. Germline V gene lookup returns CDR1 WSHSY and CDR2 SAAADI. Trimming removed 8 bases at V and 2 bases at J, with 3 bases between. This CDR3 has 10 residues. CDR3 sequence: CASANTEAFF. The DNA of the CDR3 is TGCGCCAGCGCTAACACTGAAGCTTTCTTT.

The chain uses TRBV29-1 and TRBJ2-2; no reliable D call. V lost 4 bases to trimming and J lost 0 bases, with 9 bases between them. The CDR3 is 14 residues long. Germline V CDR1 and CDR2: SQVTM, ANQGSEA. CDR3 in amino acids: CSVVESPNTGELFF. In DNA form, the CDR3 reads TGCAGCGTTGTTGAGAGCCCGAACACCGGGGAGCTGTTTTTT.